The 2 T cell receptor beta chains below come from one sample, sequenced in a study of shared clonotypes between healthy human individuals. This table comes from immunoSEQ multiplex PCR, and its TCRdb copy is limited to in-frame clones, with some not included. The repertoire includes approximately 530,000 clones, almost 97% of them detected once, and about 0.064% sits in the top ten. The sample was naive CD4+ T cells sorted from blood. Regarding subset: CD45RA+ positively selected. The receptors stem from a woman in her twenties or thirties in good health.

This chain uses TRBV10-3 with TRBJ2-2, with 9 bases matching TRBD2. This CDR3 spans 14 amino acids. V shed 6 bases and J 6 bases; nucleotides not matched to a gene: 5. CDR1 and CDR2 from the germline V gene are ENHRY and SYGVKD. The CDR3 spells CAIRGREGAGELFF. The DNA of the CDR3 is TGTGCCATCAGGGGGCGGGAGGGCGCCGGGGAGCTGTTTTTT.

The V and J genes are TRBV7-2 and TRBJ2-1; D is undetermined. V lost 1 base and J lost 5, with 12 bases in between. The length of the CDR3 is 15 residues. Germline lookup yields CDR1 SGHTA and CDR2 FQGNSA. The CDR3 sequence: CASSLGSGWNNEQFF. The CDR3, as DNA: TGTGCCAGCAGCTTAGGGTCGGGCTGGAACAATGAGCAGTTCTTC.